These 25 T cell receptor beta chains originate from one sample sequenced in a study of CXCR3-negative and CXCR3-positive naive CD8 T cells. For these receptors, no antigen is known. General observations from the study: Higher TRB CDR3 hydrophobicity marked CXCR3-positive naive cells relative to CXCR3-negative naive cells.

The study made its TRB cDNA libraries by 5' RACE, adding UMI labels. Reprocessing the 5' RACE reads, TCRdb reports a single entry for every CDR3 protein and omits DNA. In all, the sample yields over 55,000 distinct CDR3 sequences. Material: naive CXCR3+ CD8+ T cells from blood. Sample subset: CD45RO-CCR7+CD27+CD95- naive CD8+ T cells expressing CXCR3 (TNR3+). Receptors originate from a human donor in good health. Some clones in this sample may be carry-over from other donors' samples.

The gene calls are TRBV7-3 and TRBJ2-1; TCRdb proposes TRBD1, but this gene call is untestable without DNA. There are 15 residues in the CDR3. Germline V gene lookup returns CDR1 SGHTA and CDR2 FQGTGA. The CDR3 sequence is CASSEGQVTYNEQFF. The full variable domain, completed using reference TRBV7-3 and TRBJ2-1, is GAGVSQTPSNKVTEKGKYVELRCDPISGHTALYWYRQSLGQGPEFLIYFQGTGAADDSGLPNDRFFAVRPEGSVSTLKIQRTERGDSAVYLCASSEGQVTYNEQFFGPGTRLTVL.

The chain carries TRBV19 and TRBJ2-1. Germline V gene sequence: CDR1 LNHDA, CDR2 SQIVND (reference sequence). The CDR3 has 14 residues. The chain's CDR3 is CASKASHSYNEQFF.

The rearrangement links TRBV5-5 to TRBJ1-2; as DNA is missing, the TRBD1 call by TCRdb cannot be tested. The CDR3 has 14 amino acids. Germline V lookup: CDR1 SGHKS, CDR2 YYEKEE (reference sequence). This CDR3 reads CASSLDGTDYGYTF.

The CDR3 sequence is CASSRDRDKETQYF. V gene TRBV6-6 combines with J gene TRBJ2-5; TCRdb reports TRBD1, a call that lacks DNA to check it against. CDR1 MNHNY and CDR2 SVGAGI come from the germline V gene (reference sequence). The CDR3 covers 14 residues.

This CDR3 is CASSKGLLYNEQFF. This sequence joins TRBV6-5 and TRBJ2-1; the TRBD2 assignment by TCRdb is unverifiable without DNA. The germline CDR1 and CDR2 sequences are MNHEY and SVGAGI. This CDR3 has 14 amino acids.

This chain uses TRBV6-2 or TRBV6-3 with TRBJ1-5; without DNA, the TCRdb call of TRBD1 cannot be checked. CDR1 MNHEY and CDR2 SVGEGT come from the germline V gene. This CDR3 is built from 14 residues. The CDR3 loop is CASGGQGWDQPQHF.

This chain joins TRBV6-1 and TRBJ1-2. Germline-derived CDR1 and CDR2 are MNHNS and SASEGT. This CDR3 spans 15 amino acids. The CDR3 sequence: CASSEIGGVGYGYTF.

The chain combines TRBV12-3 or TRBV12-4 with TRBJ2-7; TCRdb reports TRBD1, a call that lacks DNA to check it against. The CDR3 contains 12 residues. This chain's CDR3 is CASSSGSGEQYF.

The chain has TRBV29-1 and TRBJ2-3. The CDR3 is 13 residues long. Germline V gene data show CDR1 as SQVTM and CDR2 as ANQGSEA. CDR3 residues: CSVVAQITDTQYF.

Here the CDR3 reads CASSLELAGVPYEQYF. The chain employs TRBV11-2 and TRBJ2-7. This CDR3 is 16 amino acids long. Per germline, CDR1 SGHAT and CDR2 FQNNGV.

The chain uses TRBV29-1 and TRBJ2-7; TCRdb selects TRBD2, and the lack of DNA leaves this call unchecked. This CDR3 spans 13 amino acids. Germline values: CDR1 SQVTM, CDR2 ANQGSEA. The CDR3: CSERTSGTYEQYF.

The V gene is TRBV7-9, the J gene TRBJ1-2. CDR1 is SEHNR, CDR2 FQNEAQ, per germline (reference sequence). The CDR3 loop spans 16 amino acids. This CDR3 is CASSPPGRPVAYGYTF.

The V and J genes are TRBV28 and TRBJ1-2; TCRdb calls TRBD1, which cannot be checked without DNA. The CDR3 is 14 amino acids. The germline V gene has CDR1 MDHEN and CDR2 SYDVKM. The CDR3 here is CASSFGGTNYGYTF.

The genes are TRBV20-1 and TRBJ2-6; TCRdb returns TRBD2, unconfirmable since there is no DNA. This CDR3 has 19 residues. Germline V gene data show CDR1 as DFQATT and CDR2 as SNEGSKA (reference sequence). The CDR3 is CSARRAQPRDLSGANVLTF.

The J gene is TRBJ1-1, the V gene TRBV7-6; without DNA, the TCRdb call of TRBD1 cannot be checked. CDR3 length: 13 amino acids. In germline, CDR1 is SGHVS, CDR2 FNYEAQ. CDR3 sequence reads: CASSPGADTEAFF.

The chain recombines TRBV5-5 with TRBJ2-2. The CDR3 loop spans 13 amino acids. Looked up from germline, CDR1 is SGHKS and CDR2 is YYEKEE (reference sequence). This chain's CDR3 is CASSFGYTGELFF.

The chain has TRBV29-1 and TRBJ2-7; TCRdb's D call, TRBD1, is unchecked because there is no DNA. Per germline, CDR1 SQVTM and CDR2 ANQGSEA. This CDR3 comprises 13 residues. CDR3 region: CSVRQGGSYEQYF.

The chain uses TRBV5-1 and TRBJ2-7. CDR1 and CDR2 (germline): SGHRS, YFSETQ. CDR3 length: 11 residues. The CDR3 loop is CASSSDYEQYF.

This chain uses TRBV29-1 with TRBJ1-1. This CDR3 is 12 amino acids long. The germline CDR1 and CDR2 sequences are SQVTM and ANQGSEA. CDR3 sequence: CSVVVGTTEAFF.

V gene TRBV29-1 combines with J gene TRBJ2-3; TCRdb lists TRBD1, though no DNA is available to test this call. The CDR3 runs 13 residues. The germline gives CDR1 SQVTM, CDR2 ANQGSEA. The CDR3 spells CSYSGPITDTQYF.

The V call is TRBV28, the J call TRBJ2-5; TCRdb returns TRBD2, unconfirmable since there is no DNA. The germline V gene has CDR1 MDHEN and CDR2 SYDVKM. The CDR3 consists of 17 residues. The chain's CDR3 is CASSPTTLAGGEETQYF.

The genes are TRBV7-9 and TRBJ2-3; as DNA is missing, the TRBD1 call by TCRdb cannot be tested. Germline assignment: CDR1 SEHNR and CDR2 FQNEAQ (reference sequence). The CDR3 consists of 15 residues. The CDR3 spells CASSPPVVELNTQYF.

This chain links TRBV6-4 with TRBJ2-2; TCRdb reports TRBD1, a call that lacks DNA to check it against. Germline V gene sequence: CDR1 MRHNA, CDR2 SNTAGT. This CDR3 contains 14 residues. This CDR3 reads CASSDSWGAGELFF.

The chain links TRBV5-6 to TRBJ2-3; TCRdb outputs TRBD1, but without DNA this stays unchecked. Germline V gives CDR1 SGHDT, CDR2 YYEEEE. The CDR3 extends over 13 amino acids. This CDR3 is CASSLPDRGRQYF.

The rearrangement links TRBV6-2 or TRBV6-3 to TRBJ1-5. Per germline, CDR1 MNHEY and CDR2 SVGEGT. The CDR3 is made up of 14 amino acids. The CDR3 sequence: CASSYRSVNQPQHF.